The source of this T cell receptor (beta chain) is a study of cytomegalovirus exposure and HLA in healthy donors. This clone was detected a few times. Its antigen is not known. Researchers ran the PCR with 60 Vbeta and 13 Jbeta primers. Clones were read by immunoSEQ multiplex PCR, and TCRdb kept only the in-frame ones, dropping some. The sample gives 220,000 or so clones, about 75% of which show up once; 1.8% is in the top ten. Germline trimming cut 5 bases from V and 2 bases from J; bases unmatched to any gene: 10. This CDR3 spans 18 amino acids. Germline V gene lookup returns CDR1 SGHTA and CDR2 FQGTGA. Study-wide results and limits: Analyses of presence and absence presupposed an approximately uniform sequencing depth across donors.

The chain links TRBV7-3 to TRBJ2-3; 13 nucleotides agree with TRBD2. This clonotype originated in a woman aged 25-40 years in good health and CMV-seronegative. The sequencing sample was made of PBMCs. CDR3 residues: CASSPQGGLAGVTDTQYF. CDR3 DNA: TGTGCCAGCAGCCCCCAGGGTGGACTAGCGGGAGTCACAGATACGCAGTATTTT.